This T cell receptor beta chain was recovered during a study of blood T cell repertoires in COVID-19. Authors' data handling: Amplification of reference gene primers provided the estimated nucleated cell counts. Only in-frame clones appear in the TCRdb table, and some are missing; sequencing was by immunoSEQ multiplex PCR. V, J and clone size were drawn from that table, and D and trimming were deduced from the DNA. In the table there are roughly 250,000 clones, just under 85% of which are singletons. Per germline, CDR1 SGHNT and CDR2 YYREEE (reference sequence). The V and J ends lost 5 bases and 5 bases respectively, with 13 bases between them. This CDR3 is 13 amino acids long.

This clonotype originated in a man in his fifties with acute or convalescent COVID-19. The sequencing input was peripheral blood. The V gene is TRBV5-4, the J gene TRBJ2-5; D perhaps matches TRBD1 (5 bases). The CDR3 coding sequence is TGTGCCAGCAGTACAAGGGGCCAGGAGACCCAGTACTTC. Its protein is CASSTRGQETQYF.